This entry features one T cell receptor beta chain sequence. Its antigen is unidentified. This entry comes from a study of T-cell memory formation after mild COVID-19. TCRdb analysed the 5' RACE reads with MiXCR anew, one entry per CDR3 protein. This sample has approximately 260,000 distinct CDR3 sequences, with under 20% found just once. General study findings and limits: Memory cells collected pre-infection included some clones that later responded, suggesting cross-reactive memory joined. For contracting clones, CD4+ ones sat mainly in CM and EM, CD8+ in EMRA.

Germline V gene data show CDR1 as MDHEN and CDR2 as SYDVKM. V was cut by 3 bases and J by 7 bases, with 9 bases left in between. The CDR3 length is 12 residues. The chain carries TRBV28 and TRBJ2-5; TRBD2 is a possible D gene (5 bases). The material sequenced was PBMCs or a T cell subset sorted from them (not recorded which). This clonotype was sampled from a man in his late teens or twenties who had mild COVID-19 (a few samples of this study predate the infection). Cell type and time point are not known. CDR3 sequence reads: CASSFAAGTQYF. CDR3 DNA: TGTGCCAGCAGTTTCGCGGCGGGGACCCAGTACTTC.